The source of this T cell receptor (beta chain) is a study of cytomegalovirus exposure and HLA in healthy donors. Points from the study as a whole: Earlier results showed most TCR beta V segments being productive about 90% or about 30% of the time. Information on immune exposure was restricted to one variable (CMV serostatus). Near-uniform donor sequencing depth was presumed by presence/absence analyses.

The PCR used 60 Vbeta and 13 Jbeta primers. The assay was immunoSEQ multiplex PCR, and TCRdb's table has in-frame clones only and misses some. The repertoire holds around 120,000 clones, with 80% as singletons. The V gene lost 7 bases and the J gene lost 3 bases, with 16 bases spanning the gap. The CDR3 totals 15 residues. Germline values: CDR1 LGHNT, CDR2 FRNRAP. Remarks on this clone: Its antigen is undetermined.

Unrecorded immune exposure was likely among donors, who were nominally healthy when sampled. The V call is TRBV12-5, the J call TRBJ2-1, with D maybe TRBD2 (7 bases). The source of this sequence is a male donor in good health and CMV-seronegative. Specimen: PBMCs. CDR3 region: CASVKGGSGYNEQFF. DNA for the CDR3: TGTGCTAGTGTCAAGGGGGGGAGCGGCTACAATGAGCAGTTCTTC.